The T cell receptor beta chain described here comes from a study of CD8 T cells in ankylosing spondylitis. Study conclusions and caveats: The study looked at matched synovial fluid samples from ankylosing spondylitis patients. Disease-linked clones were reported to be significantly enriched there.

This clonotype was detected ten times or more. Its matching antigen is unknown. TCRdb processed the 5' RACE reads anew with MiXCR; each CDR3 protein has one entry. Of about 130,000 distinct CDR3 sequences detected, around 7% appear once; the ten largest clones hold roughly an eighth. This CDR3 is 13 amino acids long. V was trimmed by 0 bases and J by 6 bases, leaving 8 bases between them. The germline V gene encodes CDR1 SGHKS and CDR2 YYEKEE (reference sequence). The V call is TRBV5-5, the J call TRBJ2-3; the D is unclear. The origin of this receptor is a male donor with ankylosing spondylitis or in good health (not recorded which). The sample comprised blood, either unsorted or a sorted T cell fraction (not recorded which). The CDR3 nucleotides are TGTGCCAGCAGCTTGGTTTGGTGGGATACGCAGTATTTT. This sequence encodes CASSLVWWDTQYF.